Following are 6 T cell receptor beta chains from one sample sequenced in a study of cytomegalovirus exposure and HLA in healthy donors. The data were produced by immunoSEQ multiplex PCR, yet TCRdb's version contains in-frame clones alone and is incomplete. The sample has approximately 160,000 clones, about 85% seen once. Sequenced sample: PBMCs. Source of these receptors: a man aged 25-40 years in good health and CMV-seropositive.

The chain employs TRBV15 and TRBJ2-7; 10 bases fit TRBD2. The CDR3 loop spans 16 amino acids. Per the germline V gene, CDR1 is LNHNV and CDR2 is YYDKDF (reference sequence). Trimming took 0 bases from V and 3 from J; bases not matched to a gene: 5. The CDR3 here is CATSRDLAGGFYEQYF. CDR3 DNA sequence: TGTGCCACCAGCAGAGATTTAGCGGGGGGATTCTACGAGCAGTACTTC.

The chain is built from TRBV18 and TRBJ1-3; 8 bases are a match to TRBD1. The CDR3 runs to 16 residues. Unmatched junction bases numbered 3, after V lost 2 bases and J lost 0 bases. Germline CDR1 KGHSH, CDR2 LQKENI. The CDR3 DNA sequence: TGTGCCAGCTCACCATTGGGACAGGTCTCTGGAAACACCATATATTTT. It is translated as CASSPLGQVSGNTIYF.

The chain carries TRBV5-1 and TRBJ2-2, with TRBD1 matching 8 bases. This CDR3 is built from 15 residues. In germline, CDR1 is SGHRS, CDR2 YFSETQ. The V gene end was trimmed by 4 bases and the J gene end by 1 base; junction bases not matched to a gene: 3. Here the CDR3 DNA reads TGCGCCAGCAGCCGCGGACAGGGGAACACCGGGGAGCTGTTTTTT. Protein sequence: CASSRGQGNTGELFF.

This clone appeared once. The chain has TRBV7-2 and TRBJ2-5; 8 nucleotides agree with TRBD2. CDR3 length: 15 residues. The germline V gene encodes CDR1 SGHTA and CDR2 FQGNSA. V lost 1 base and J lost 4; bases outside the gene matches: 5. The CDR3 sequence is CASSLVGGLGETQYF. The CDR3 bases are TGTGCCAGCAGCTTAGTGGGGGGACTAGGAGAGACCCAGTACTTC.

The gene calls are TRBV7-2 and TRBJ2-2, with D possibly TRBD2 on 6 matching bases. V lost 5 bases, J lost 4 bases, and 14 bases lay in between. From germline, CDR1 is SGHTA and CDR2 FQGNSA. This CDR3 region has 15 residues. The CDR3 is CASSQAGGATGELFF. The CDR3 coding sequence is TGTGCCAGCAGCCAAGCCGGAGGGGCCACCGGGGAGCTGTTTTTT.

The chain joins TRBV4-3 to TRBJ1-3, with D possibly TRBD1 on 5 matching bases. CDR1 and CDR2 (germline): LGHNA, YSLEER. This CDR3 has 17 residues. Trimming cost V 4 bases and J 0 bases, with 16 bases left between them. The CDR3 DNA reads TGCGCCAGCAGCCGACAGACACTTGGACGCTCTGGAAACACCATATATTTT. Translating it yields CASSRQTLGRSGNTIYF.